The sequence of this T cell receptor beta chain was determined in a study of blood T cell repertoires in COVID-19. The wider study: Material from acute and convalescent COVID-19 was sourced from the United States, Italy and Spain. T cells, B-cell-depleted T cells, or PBMCs supplied cDNA or gDNA.

CDR3 size: 13 residues. CDR1 and CDR2 (germline): SGHVS, FQNEAQ. V shed 3 bases and J shed 4 bases, with 6 bases lying between them. Sequencing used immunoSEQ multiplex PCR; TCRdb keeps in-frame clones, though not all of them. The data contain about 230,000 clones, roughly 80% of them seen just once; the ten biggest clones take up roughly 7.9%. A note on this clone: Other DNA sequences of this sample code for an identical CDR3.

This chain connects TRBV7-8 to TRBJ2-2; D possibly corresponds to TRBD2 (5 bases). The sequence came from a woman of 80 years or more with acute or convalescent COVID-19. The sequenced material came from peripheral blood. The CDR3 loop reads CASSLSGTGELFF. The CDR3 DNA sequence: TGTGCCAGCAGCTTGAGCGGCACCGGGGAGCTGTTTTTT.